The rows below give T cell receptor beta chains drawn from one sample of a study of cytomegalovirus exposure and HLA in healthy donors. Method: immunoSEQ multiplex PCR; TCRdb's copy keeps in-frame clones and lacks some. Of more than 90,000 clones listed, under 80% are singletons. Sequenced sample: PBMCs. The receptors come from a middle-aged man in good health and CMV-seropositive. CDR3s include the opening cysteine and the closing phenylalanine or tryptophan. D genes are given only for firm matches. Size is omitted from some rows. Given values are once, few, many or a class for expanded clones.

V gene	J gene	clone size	D gene	CDR3 DNA	CDR3 protein
TRBV10-3	TRBJ2-5	NA	NA	TGTGCCATCAGTGAGAGGCGCCAGACTCAAGAGACCCAGTACTTC	CAISERRQTQETQYF
TRBV2	TRBJ2-7	NA	NA	TGTGCCAGCAGTGAGGCCGTTTACGAGCAGTACTTC	CASSEAVYEQYF
TRBV7-2	TRBJ2-3	NA	TRBD2	TGTGCCAGCAGCTTACCAAGCGGGAGGCTTGCTACGCAGTATTTT	CASSLPSGRLATQYF
TRBV19	TRBJ1-2	NA	NA	TGTGCCAGTAGTTCGGCGGGGCCCTCTAACTATGGCTACACCTTC	CASSSAGPSNYGYTF
TRBV5-1	TRBJ1-5	NA	NA	TGCGCCAGCAGCTTGGAAGGAAGCCGGGATCAGCCCCAGCATTTT	CASSLEGSRDQPQHF
TRBV7-6	TRBJ2-7	NA	TRBD1	TGTGCCAGCAGCTCCCGGACAGGGGGTGGAGACGAGCAGTACTTC	CASSSRTGGGDEQYF
TRBV19	TRBJ1-2	NA	TRBD1	TGTGCCAGTAGTATCGACCTTGGGCAGGGGGAGAACTATGGCTACACCTTC	CASSIDLGQGENYGYTF
TRBV4-1	TRBJ2-3	NA	NA	TGCGCCAGCAGCTTAGCGGTAAGCACAGATACGCAGTATTTT	CASSLAVSTDTQYF
TRBV15	TRBJ2-3	NA	TRBD2	TGTGCCACCAGCAAAGGACTAGCGGGGATAACAGATACGCAGTATTTT	CATSKGLAGITDTQYF
TRBV28	TRBJ2-2	medium-sized	TRBD1	TGTGCCAGCAGTCCAGCGGGGACAGGGGTCTCCACCGGGGAGCTGTTTTTT	CASSPAGTGVSTGELFF
TRBV28	TRBJ2-5	once	TRBD2	TGTGCCAGTGGACTAGCCGGGGAGACCCAGTACTTC	CASGLAGETQYF
TRBV5-1	TRBJ2-1	NA	TRBD2	TGCGCCAGCAGCTCAGGACTAGTAAACAATGAGCAGTTCTTC	CASSSGLVNNEQFF
TRBV5-1	TRBJ1-1	NA	NA	TGCGCCAGCAGCCCCGAACGGTTCGAGGTTAACACTGAAGCTTTCTTT	CASSPERFEVNTEAFF
TRBV7-9	TRBJ2-4	NA	NA	TGTGCCAGCAGCTTAGGCGACATTCAGTACTTC	CASSLGDIQYF
TRBV28	TRBJ2-1	NA	NA	TGTGCCAGCAGACTTACAGGATCAAGCTCCTACAATGAGCAGTTCTTC	CASRLTGSSSYNEQFF
TRBV7-6	TRBJ2-3	NA	NA	TGTGCCAGCAGCCCTTGGACTGACCGGGCAGATACGCAGTATTTT	CASSPWTDRADTQYF
TRBV14	TRBJ2-2	once	TRBD2	TGTGCCAGCAGCCCCGGCCTAGCGGGGACCGGGGAGCTGTTTTTT	CASSPGLAGTGELFF
TRBV27	TRBJ2-5	NA	NA	TGTGCCAGCAGTTCTCCCCTCCGGGGGGAGACCCAGTACTTC	CASSSPLRGETQYF
TRBV6-6	TRBJ2-5	once	NA	TGTGCCAGCAGGGAGGCCTTAGGGGAGACCCAGTACTTC	CASREALGETQYF
TRBV6-5	TRBJ2-1	NA	NA	TGTGCCAGCAGTTACTCCGGACAGCCCCCATTCAATGAGCAGTTCTTC	CASSYSGQPPFNEQFF
TRBV9	TRBJ2-2	NA	NA	TGTGCCAGCAGCGTATTTTCTGGCGGGACGAACACCGGGGAGCTGTTTTTT	CASSVFSGGTNTGELFF
TRBV25-1	TRBJ2-7	NA	TRBD1	TGTGCCAGCAGTGTCGAACAGGGGTCCTACGAGCAGTACTTC	CASSVEQGSYEQYF
TRBV5-1	TRBJ2-7	NA	TRBD1	TGCGCCAGCAGCTTGGGGGGACAGGCCTACGAGCAGTACTTC	CASSLGGQAYEQYF
TRBV7-3	TRBJ1-2	few	NA	TGTGCCAGCAGTCGGGGTGGCTATGGCTACACCTTC	CASSRGGYGYTF
TRBV28	TRBJ2-3	NA	TRBD2	TGTGCCAGCAGTGTTACGGGACTAGCGGGAACGTCAGATACGCAGTATTTT	CASSVTGLAGTSDTQYF
TRBV10-3	TRBJ2-6	NA	TRBD2	TGTGCCATCAGTGAGTCCGGGACTACCAGCAAAGTTTCTGGGGCCAACGTCCTGACTTTC	CAISESGTTSKVSGANVLTF
TRBV6-1	TRBJ2-7	few	TRBD2	TGTGCCAGCAGGGAACTAGCGGGAGGGACCTACGAGCAGTACTTC	CASRELAGGTYEQYF
TRBV29-1	TRBJ2-5	NA	TRBD2	TGCAGCGTTGGCGGGACTAAGCGGGGGCAAGAGACCCAGTACTTC	CSVGGTKRGQETQYF
TRBV5-6	TRBJ1-4	NA	TRBD1	TGTGCCAGCAGCTTGTTACAGGGGTCGGAGTTTAATGAAAAACTGTTTTTT	CASSLLQGSEFNEKLFF
TRBV7-2	TRBJ2-5	few	NA	TGTGCCAGCAGCTTAGGACACCCACAAGAGACCCAGTACTTC	CASSLGHPQETQYF
TRBV4-1	TRBJ1-1	few	NA	TGCGCCAGCAGCCAAGATTCCGGCACTGAAGCTTTCTTT	CASSQDSGTEAFF
TRBV15	TRBJ2-1	few	TRBD2	TGTGCCACCAGAACGGGAGGGCCAGTTCTAAATGAGCAGTTCTTC	CATRTGGPVLNEQFF
TRBV4-1	TRBJ2-5	NA	TRBD2	TGCGCCAGCAGCCCCCTTCCGGGACTAGCGGGGGTACAAGAGACCCAGTACTTC	CASSPLPGLAGVQETQYF
TRBV18	TRBJ2-1	NA	TRBD1	TGTGCCAGCTCACCAGCGACAGGGGGCTACAATGAGCAGTTCTTC	CASSPATGGYNEQFF
TRBV11-2	TRBJ1-2	medium-sized	NA	TGTGCCAGCAGCAGAACCCGGGGTGGCTATGGCTACACCTTC	CASSRTRGGYGYTF
TRBV27	TRBJ2-5	few	TRBD1	TGTGCCAGCAGCAAGGGACAGGCGTTCCAAGAGACCCAGTACTTC	CASSKGQAFQETQYF
TRBV9	TRBJ2-3	NA	NA	TGTGCCAGCAGCCTCCAGGGGACTATAGTAGCAGATACGCAGTATTTT	CASSLQGTIVADTQYF
TRBV18	TRBJ2-1	NA	NA	TGTGCCAGCTCACCAACGGGACAAGGTGCGGATGAGCAGTTCTTC	CASSPTGQGADEQFF
TRBV18	TRBJ1-4	once	NA	TGTGCCAGCTCACTAAACCAGCAGGGGAATAATGAAAAACTGTTTTTT	CASSLNQQGNNEKLFF
TRBV15	TRBJ2-7	NA	TRBD2	TGTGCCACCGCTAGCGGGAGGGCTTCCTACGAGCAGTACTTC	CATASGRASYEQYF
TRBV2	TRBJ2-7	NA	NA	TGTGCCAGCAGTGAGCGGTACGAGCAGTACTTC	CASSERYEQYF
TRBV5-1	TRBJ2-5	once	NA	TGCGCCAGCAGCTCCTCTTCAGGGGGGGAGACCCAGTACTTC	CASSSSSGGETQYF
TRBV6-5	TRBJ2-3	NA	TRBD2	TGTGCCAGCAACCAGGGACTAGCGGGAGAAGATACGCAGTATTTT	CASNQGLAGEDTQYF
TRBV6-5	TRBJ2-7	NA	NA	TGTGCCAGCAGTTCCCCACAGGGAATCGGGGAGCAGTACTTC	CASSSPQGIGEQYF
TRBV5-4	TRBJ2-3	NA	TRBD2	TGTGCCAGCAGCGCGGGACTAGCGGGAGGTAAAGATACGCAGTATTTT	CASSAGLAGGKDTQYF